This T cell receptor beta chain derives from a study of cytomegalovirus exposure and HLA in healthy donors (dated by TCRdb to about 2017). Context from the whole study: An earlier analysis of some 620 of the donors reported 276 Gb of sequence data and 90 million to 120 million unique TCR beta sequences obtained from approximately 180 million T cells. HLA typing included class I and class II loci at four-digit resolution. Roughly 5 DR-DQ haplotypes were treated as single units for association and clustering because of strong linkage in the cohort. An early release that covered about 640 HLA-typed donors contained approximately 300 gigabases of sequencing data and some 87 million unique TCR sequences. Rather than using new phenotypic data, the later analysis identified candidate immune exposures from TCR beta sequences and from how often those sequences occurred across donors. The study profiled the T cell repertoires of 550 to 700 subjects by immunosequencing and related them to cytomegalovirus serostatus. A later analysis re-examined previously published TCR beta repertoires from over 500 donors and added high-resolution HLA genotyping to investigate patterns of TCR occurrence. To predict cytomegalovirus infection status, the study brought together high-throughput TCR immunosequencing, statistical association of individual TCRs with disease status, and machine learning. Donor age, sex, ethnicity and CMV serostatus were compiled alongside the repertoire data. Among about 410 genotyped donors of the cohort, an average of approximately 240,000 unique TCR beta nucleotide sequences was sequenced per donor, of which about 20% were non-productive. An earlier analysis of around 580 of the donors used high-throughput TCR beta sequencing to judge whether each TCR beta V gene segment behaved as functional or pseudogenic. A later genetic analysis took genome-wide SNP genotypes for about 55% of the 666 donors and used that subset as a discovery cohort. Typing coverage varied by locus: about 620-640 donors for A, B, C, DRB1 and DQB1; more than 500 for DQA1; approximately 610 for DPA1; 450 to 480 for DPB1. In addition to the first cohort of 666 subjects, a separate validation cohort of 120 different subjects was used. Every repertoire in the discovery cohort had been generated on one and the same sequencing platform. The study aimed to test whether cataloging public T cell receptors could reveal signatures of past pathogen exposure. The genetic ancestry cluster associated with self-reported Caucasian donors included 65% to 90% of the 300 to 450 genotyped donors.

This clone was detected a few times. This receptor's antigen is unknown. Base qualities are not provided; no much larger clone lies one nucleotide away. In total, 666 healthy bone marrow donors made up the cohort. At the time of sampling, all cohort members were nominally healthy, though unrecorded immune exposures were likely present. The donor tested CMV seropositive and was one of the 289 seropositive cohort members. A peripheral blood sample was collected from each donor, and TCR beta sequencing was performed on peripheral blood mononuclear cells. Genomic DNA extraction from the blood cell samples was performed with the Qiagen DNeasy Blood Extraction Kit. Libraries were prepared through the immunoSEQ multiplex PCR assay. A mixture of 60 forward primers for TCR Vbeta segments and 13 reverse primers for TCR Jbeta segments was used in the multiplex PCR. Amplification of the CDR3 region of rearranged TCR beta genes was performed with a multiplex PCR assay on genomic DNA. The amplified TCR beta libraries were sequenced on the Illumina HiSeq System as 87-base-pair reads. The authors' pipeline ran thus. Across the 670 or so repertoires, a later analysis counted some 80 million unique TCR beta chains, roughly 11 million of which were shared by at least two donors. A nearest-neighbor algorithm error-corrected the raw reads and collapsed the reads into unique sequences, merging closely related sequences to remove PCR and sequencing errors. CDR3 sequences were aligned to IMGT reference sequences to assign V, D and J gene segments. For a sequence to be retained, at least a six-nucleotide match to both a V gene segment and a J gene segment was required. A rearrangement was called productive if the CDR3 had no stop codons and remained in frame with V and J, and every other rearrangement was called non-productive. Following IMGT convention, CDR3 was defined as the stretch from the second conserved V-encoded cysteine up to the conserved J-encoded phenylalanine. Sequences without an unambiguous match to a single V gene segment were excluded from the earlier analysis of approximately 600 of the donors. An earlier analysis of a few hundred of the donors called V segments functional above 56.7% productive rearrangements and segregating when the between-donor standard deviation exceeded 5%. A statistical classification framework was built to diagnose cytomegalovirus status from the catalog of TCR beta chain sequences. In a later analysis, TCR nucleotide sequences were compared against IMGT/GENE-DB human TR gene sequences so that V and J genes could be assigned. A later analysis assigned CDR3 sequences and most-parsimonious VDJ recombination scenarios with the TCRdist pipeline. In a later analysis, each TCR beta chain was defined by its CDR3 amino acid sequence together with its V-gene family, and reads lacking a unique V-gene family were excluded. A later analysis removed several hundred highly shared, low-generation-probability nucleotide sequences to deal with suspected cross-contamination and a sequencing artifact. In a later analysis, a clonal expansion index for each public chain was calculated from normalized within-repertoire ranks of inferred template counts. In a later analysis, generation probabilities were computed with a VDJ recombination model fitted to out-of-frame rearrangements, and the resulting probabilities were checked against IGoR. In a later analysis, hypergeometric tests were used to score TCR-TCR, TCR-HLA and TCR-CMV co-occurrence, with a repertoire-size bias correction applied to TCR pairs. To estimate false discovery rates, a later analysis permuted the HLA or CMV assignments 20 times. A later analysis grouped co-occurring TCRs with DBSCAN, adding TCRdist sequence similarity when clustering within HLA-allele-positive subsets. Repertoires with fewer than 30,000 or more than 120,000 public chains were left out of co-occurrence clustering, as were about 5 repertoires with anomalous nucleotide sharing. TCRdb stores this immuneACCESS table with in-frame sequences only. Part of the clones is absent; in the studies checked, under half of the shortfall reflects unresolved V genes, and no reason is known for the rest. The V and J calls and clone size come from that table; D and trimming were worked out from the DNA. In all, the sample holds about 80,000 clones, and over 60% of those were seen once. Of the sample, approximately 4% falls within the top ten clones.

The full study reports these points: An earlier analysis of around 600 of the donors showed that most TCR beta V segments appeared in productive rearrangements either about 87% or about 30% of the time, which broadly matched IMGT annotations. Correlated functional status among segregating V segments might reflect linkage disequilibrium, but an unknown experimental factor could not be ruled out. In a later analysis, TCR association rates were found to vary across HLA loci, with the most associated TCRs seen for DRB1 alleles and the fewest for HLA-C alleles. A later genetic analysis associated a missense DCLRE1C variant with V-gene and J-gene trimming of TCR beta chains, and an independent cohort replicated the association. It was suggested by the authors that the approach could potentially be generalized to other disease states and immunological phenotypes. In this cohort, only TCR beta chains were sequenced, and detectable features were limited by the absence of alpha or paired-chain data. A later genetic analysis reported fewer N-insertions in productive TCRs among donors in an Asian-associated ancestry cluster than the roughly 620-donor mean. Because the 87-base-pair reads could not distinguish some IMGT-functional V segments, including TRBV6-2 and TRBV6-3, those segments were excluded. A further reported finding was that TCR beta sequences accurately predicted the HLA-A and HLA-B alleles for most subjects in the first cohort. Compared with equally common non-associated chains, HLA-associated TCR beta chains in a later analysis were more clonally expanded and had lower generation probabilities. Strong co-occurrence of HLA alleles, especially DR and DQ, made assigning TCR associations to individual alleles difficult. The earlier analysis of around 600 of the donors excluded roughly 17 rarely observed V segments, including chromosome 9 orphons, because counts were too low. A later analysis associated about 16,000 TCR beta sequences with specific HLA alleles at a false discovery rate of 0.05. The classifier was reported to diagnose cytomegalovirus status with high specificity and sensitivity in both the original cohort and the validation cohort. A few of the identified cytomegalovirus-associated TCR beta chains were confirmed in vitro to be specific for cytomegalovirus antigens. Because HLA typing was missing for some donors at each locus, association tests included only the typed subset. A group of highly shared sequence variants was considered likely to be a technical artifact of the sequencing pipeline. The presence/absence analyses assumed that sequencing depth was roughly uniform across donors, and that assumption may not be true. Most TCR sequences were observed very rarely across donors, whereas some public TCRs were present in many individuals. For the cohort, immune exposure information was limited to CMV serostatus. The study listed 150 to 200 TCR beta chains as associated with cytomegalovirus. In a later analysis, several top co-occurrence clusters were reported to appear linked to parvovirus B19, influenza, CMV and Epstein-Barr virus. In a later analysis, most CMV-associated TCR beta chains were found to appear HLA-restricted, with HLA associations seemingly driven largely by CMV exposure.

CDR1 LNHDA and CDR2 SQIVND are derived from the germline V gene (reference sequence). The CDR3 starts with the cysteine, ends with the phenylalanine, and has 14 residues. The only DNA kept is the CDR3, 42 bases in frame from the first base. V and J lose 6 bases and 3 bases, and a span of 15 bases separates them. The chain employs TRBV19 and TRBJ2-7; the D segment could be TRBD1, given 6 matching bases. The sample was PBMCs. The TCR comes from a male donor in good health and CMV-seropositive. The CDR3 corresponds to CASSLRGLFYEQYF. In nucleotide form, the sequence is TGTGCCAGTAGCTTGAGGGGGTTATTCTACGAGCAGTACTTC.